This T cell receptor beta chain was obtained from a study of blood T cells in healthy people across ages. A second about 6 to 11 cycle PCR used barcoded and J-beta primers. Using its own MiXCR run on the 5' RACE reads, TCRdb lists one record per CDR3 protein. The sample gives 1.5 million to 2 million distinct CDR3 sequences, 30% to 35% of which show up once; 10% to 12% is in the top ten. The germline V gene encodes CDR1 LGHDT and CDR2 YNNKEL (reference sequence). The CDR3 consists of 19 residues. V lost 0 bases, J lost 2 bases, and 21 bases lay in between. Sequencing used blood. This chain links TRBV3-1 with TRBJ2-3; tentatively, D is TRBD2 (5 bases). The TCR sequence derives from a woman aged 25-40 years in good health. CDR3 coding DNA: TGTGCCAGCAGCCAAGATCGATTCATCGGTAGCGAATTCACAGATACGCAGTATTTT. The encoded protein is CASSQDRFIGSEFTDTQYF.